The rows below give T cell receptor beta chains drawn from one sample of a study of T cell responses to AZD1222 COVID-19 vaccine. Assay used: immunoSEQ multiplex PCR; TCRdb lists only in-frame clones, some missing. The table lists around 170,000 clones, about 90% of them singletons. The input for sequencing was peripheral blood, taken 28 days after the second AZD1222 dose. Receptor source: an adult who received the AZD1222 COVID-19 vaccine. Both conserved end residues are part of each CDR3. The D gene is left open where the match is weak. Size values are once, few and many counts, or a class for expanded clones, and some rows have none.

CDR3 length	J gene	D gene	V gene	clone size	CDR3 DNA	CDR3 protein
15	TRBJ1-3	-	TRBV15	-	TGTGCCACCAGCAGAGATCGGGGGGCTGGAAACACCATATATTTT	CATSRDRGAGNTIYF
16	TRBJ2-6	-	TRBV7-8	-	TGTGCCAGCAGCTTAGCGCATTTCTCTGGGGCCAACGTCCTGACTTTC	CASSLAHFSGANVLTF
14	TRBJ1-2	-	TRBV19	-	TGTGCCAGTAGGGCGGCCGGGAGTTTGATTGGCTACACCTTC	CASRAAGSLIGYTF
16	TRBJ1-2	-	TRBV18	-	TGTGCCAGCTCACCACGACGGCCCGAAACTAACTATGGCTACACCTTC	CASSPRRPETNYGYTF
14	TRBJ2-1	TRBD1	TRBV18	-	TGTGCCAGCTCACCGCGGACAGGGGGCGACGAGCAGTTCTTC	CASSPRTGGDEQFF
15	TRBJ2-7	-	TRBV24-1	-	TGTGCCACCAGTGATTTGCAGGTCTTACGGTACGAGCAGTACTTC	CATSDLQVLRYEQYF
16	TRBJ2-3	TRBD1	TRBV9	once	TGTGCCAGCAGCGTAGCAACAGGGGGCTTAACAGATACGCAGTATTTT	CASSVATGGLTDTQYF
14	TRBJ2-3	-	TRBV7-2	-	TGTGCCAGCAGCCCCCTGACTAGCACAGATACGCAGTATTTT	CASSPLTSTDTQYF
16	TRBJ1-6	-	TRBV30	-	TGTGCCTGGAGTGTACCAGGGAGCTCCTATAATTCACCCCTCCACTTT	CAWSVPGSSYNSPLHF
13	TRBJ1-6	-	TRBV10-2	-	TGCGCCAGCAGTGAGTCACTGAATTCACCCCTCCACTTT	CASSESLNSPLHF
15	TRBJ1-4	-	TRBV30	few	TGTGCCTGGGGACCCGGGACACCTGGGGGGGAAAAACTGTTTTTT	CAWGPGTPGGEKLFF
18	TRBJ2-1	TRBD2	TRBV4-2	-	TGTGCCAGCAGCCAAGATCAGGCTAGCGGGGGGCTTGACAATGAGCAGTTCTTC	CASSQDQASGGLDNEQFF
15	TRBJ2-3	-	TRBV19	few	TGTGCCAGTAGTGATCAGGGTGGGGACACAGATACGCAGTATTTT	CASSDQGGDTDTQYF
17	TRBJ1-1	-	TRBV4-2	-	TGTGCCAGCAGCCAAGATGTGGGAATAGGTGGGAACACTGAAGCTTTCTTT	CASSQDVGIGGNTEAFF
14	TRBJ2-5	-	TRBV5-1	-	TGCGCCAGCAGCGTTACTCCAGGGGCAGAGACCCAGTACTTC	CASSVTPGAETQYF
13	TRBJ2-1	-	TRBV19	once	TGTGCCACCACGGGAGTTCCGTCCGGTGAGCAGTTCTTC	CATTGVPSGEQFF
15	TRBJ2-7	TRBD2	TRBV7-3	-	TGTGCCAGCAGCTTAGCGCCCGGGAGGTTCGACGAGCAGTACTTC	CASSLAPGRFDEQYF
11	TRBJ1-1	-	TRBV18	-	TGTGCCAGCTCCGACCCGAGGTCAGCTTTCTTT	CASSDPRSAFF
14	TRBJ2-4	TRBD2	TRBV5-1	-	TGCGCCAGCAGCTTGGATTCGGGGGGAAACATTCAGTACTTC	CASSLDSGGNIQYF
13	TRBJ2-1	TRBD2	TRBV29-1	few	TGCAGCGTGGAGCGGGGGGGCATCTATGAGCAGTTCTTC	CSVERGGIYEQFF
16	TRBJ1-5	TRBD1	TRBV7-9	-	TGTGCCAGCAGCCGCGAGACAGGGGGCGCAGATCAGCCCCAGCATTTT	CASSRETGGADQPQHF
15	TRBJ2-3	TRBD2	TRBV7-9	-	TGTGCCAGCAGCGACAGCGGGGGGGCCAAAGATACGCAGTATTTT	CASSDSGGAKDTQYF
15	TRBJ1-3	-	TRBV7-2	-	TGTGCCAGCAGCTTAGCTACGGACTCTGGAAACACCATATATTTT	CASSLATDSGNTIYF
15	TRBJ2-7	-	TRBV4-1	-	TGCGCCAGCAGCCAAGGAACTATTTCATCCTACGAGCAGTACTTC	CASSQGTISSYEQYF
14	TRBJ1-1	-	TRBV19	-	TGTGCCAGTAGTCCAAGCCCCCCCGGGACTGAAGCTTTCTTT	CASSPSPPGTEAFF
12	TRBJ2-5	-	TRBV18	-	TGTGCCAGCTCACCAGCTGGGGAGACCCAGTACTTC	CASSPAGETQYF
15	TRBJ2-7	TRBD1	TRBV10-3	-	TGTGCCATCAGTAAAACAGGGGGACCAGCCTACGAGCAGTACTTC	CAISKTGGPAYEQYF
13	TRBJ1-1	-	TRBV5-8	-	TGTGCCAGCAGCTTGAGAGGGGCCGCTGAAGCTTTCTTT	CASSLRGAAEAFF
15	TRBJ2-1	TRBD1	TRBV10-1	-	TGCGCCAGCAGTCCCGGGACAGGGGGGGTCAATGAGCAGTTCTTC	CASSPGTGGVNEQFF
15	TRBJ2-1	-	TRBV30	-	TGTGCCTGGACCGTCCAGCCCTATGGGGGCAATGAGCAGTTCTTC	CAWTVQPYGGNEQFF
13	TRBJ1-1	TRBD1	TRBV5-1	-	TGCGCCAGCAGCGGGGGACAGTTCACTGAAGCTTTCTTT	CASSGGQFTEAFF
12	TRBJ1-2	-	TRBV28	-	TGTGCCAGCAGTAACTTCCGGGTTGGCTACACCTTC	CASSNFRVGYTF
15	TRBJ2-3	TRBD1	TRBV5-1	-	TGCGCCAGCAGCATACGACAGGGTAGCACAGATACGCAGTATTTT	CASSIRQGSTDTQYF